These 15 T cell receptor beta chains were sequenced from one sample in a study of T cell repertoires in cytomegalovirus infection. TCRdb re-called the reads through MiXCR, storing one row per CDR3 protein. The sample holds 900,000 to 950,000 distinct CDR3 sequences, around 32% seen once. The antigens of these receptors remain unknown. The sequenced sample was cultured CD8+ T cells from PBMCs, obtained from culture after CMV antigen stimulation. The receptors were sampled from a human donor in good health (CMV status not recorded). Some clones in this sample may be carry-over from other donors' samples.

This chain connects TRBV27 to TRBJ1-2, with D unclear. Trimming stripped 5 bases from V and 8 bases from J, with 15 bases between. From germline, CDR1 is MNHEY and CDR2 SMNVEV (reference sequence). This CDR3 comprises 13 residues. The CDR3 coding sequence is TGTGCCAGCAGTCGTGGCCATACGCTAGGCTACACCTTC. The encoded protein is CASSRGHTLGYTF.

This clonotype was counted a few times. V gene TRBV6-1 combines with J gene TRBJ1-5, with D perhaps TRBD1 (5 bases). The CDR3 totals 17 residues. Germline-derived CDR1 and CDR2 are MNHNS and SASEGT. V lost 2 bases to trimming and J lost 1 base, with 15 bases between them. The CDR3 DNA reads as TGTGCCAGCAGTGAACGGGGCCAGGGAGGAAGCAATCAGCCCCAGCATTTT. Translating it yields CASSERGQGGSNQPQHF.

The V call is TRBV27, the J call TRBJ2-2; D perhaps matches TRBD1 (6 bases). This CDR3 comprises 16 residues. Germline assignment: CDR1 MNHEY and CDR2 SMNVEV (reference sequence). V was cut by 5 bases and J by 5 bases, with 18 bases left in between. In nucleotides, the CDR3 is TGTGCCAGCAGTCAACAGGGTCCCGGGGCGACCGGGGAGCTGTTTTTT. Its protein product is CASSQQGPGATGELFF.

The chain combines TRBV25-1 with TRBJ1-1; D is undetermined. Trimming removed 1 base at V and 0 bases at J, with 6 bases between. This CDR3 has 14 amino acids. Germline loops: CDR1 MGHDK, CDR2 SYGVNS. CDR3: CASSESAVNTEAFF. The CDR3 DNA sequence: TGTGCCAGCAGTGAATCCGCGGTGAACACTGAAGCTTTCTTT.

The chain combines TRBV3-1 with TRBJ2-2; perhaps TRBD2 as D (6 bases). Germline V CDR1 and CDR2: LGHDT, YNNKEL (reference sequence). The CDR3 runs to 18 residues. V lost 0 bases, J lost 5 bases, and 19 bases lay in between. CDR3 sequence: CASSQDPMGSGLTGELFF. The CDR3, as DNA: TGTGCCAGCAGCCAAGATCCTATGGGTAGCGGATTAACCGGGGAGCTGTTTTTT.

This clonotype was recorded a few times. J is TRBJ2-3 and V is TRBV5-4; TRBD2 matches 8 bases. The CDR3 runs to 15 residues. CDR1 and CDR2 (germline): SGHNT, YYREEE (reference sequence). Trimming at V came to 4 bases and at J to 2 bases, leaving 6 bases not matched to a gene. The chain's CDR3 is CASSPTSDYTDTQYF. The CDR3 DNA is TGTGCCAGCAGCCCGACTAGCGACTACACAGATACGCAGTATTTT.

This clonotype was picked up a small number of times. The chain links TRBV6-5 to TRBJ1-1; perhaps TRBD1 as D (6 bases). V lost 3 bases to trimming and J lost 0 bases, with 8 bases between them. The CDR3 runs to 14 residues. Germline CDR1 MNHEY, CDR2 SVGAGI. CDR3: CASSYGTMNTEAFF. The CDR3 coding sequence is TGTGCCAGCAGTTATGGGACAATGAACACTGAAGCTTTCTTT.

The rearrangement links TRBV7-9 to TRBJ2-3; 7 nucleotides line up with TRBD1. V trimming: 4 bases; J trimming: 1 base; junction bases outside the gene matches: 11. The CDR3 covers 17 residues. Germline CDR1 is SEHNR and CDR2 is FQNEAQ (reference sequence). CDR3 sequence reads: CASSYGETGPRTDTQYF. In DNA, the CDR3 is TGTGCCAGCAGCTACGGAGAGACAGGGCCCCGCACAGATACGCAGTATTTT.

This clonotype was seen more than once but under ten times. The chain employs TRBV29-1 and TRBJ2-1; TRBD2 matches 9 bases. Losses at the gene ends were 2 bases for V and 4 bases for J; bases not matched to a gene: 6. The CDR3 extends over 15 amino acids. From germline, CDR1 is SQVTM and CDR2 ANQGSEA. The CDR3 is CSVERSGGPYNEQFF. The CDR3, as DNA: TGCAGCGTTGAAAGGAGCGGGGGGCCATACAATGAGCAGTTCTTC.

This clonotype has only a few counts. This chain connects TRBV19 to TRBJ2-5; TRBD2 aligns across 11 bases. The germline gives CDR1 LNHDA, CDR2 SQIVND (reference sequence). The trim removed 1 base at V and 2 bases at J, leaving 6 bases unmatched. The length of the CDR3 is 17 residues. The CDR3, as DNA: TGTGCCAGTAGTATAGGGGCGAGACTAGCGGGGCAAGAGACCCAGTACTTC. This sequence encodes CASSIGARLAGQETQYF. The full variable domain, with the rest looked up from reference TRBV19 and TRBJ2-5, is DGGITQSPKYLFRKEGQNVTLSCEQNLNHDAMYWYRQDPGQGLRLIYYSQIVNDFQKGDIAEGYSVSREKKESFPLTVTSAQKNPTAFYLCASSIGARLAGQETQYFGPGTRLLVL.

The chain has TRBV7-3 and TRBJ2-1; 12 bases align to TRBD2. The CDR3 is made up of 15 amino acids. Germline assignment: CDR1 SGHTA and CDR2 FQGTGA. V lost 4 bases and J lost 8; bases outside the gene matches: 6. The CDR3 coding sequence is TGTGCCAGCAGCTCTAGCGGGGGGGCTCAAGATGAGCAGTTCTTC. Encoded protein: CASSSSGGAQDEQFF.

The chain uses TRBV27 and TRBJ1-6; perhaps TRBD1 as D (6 bases). Trimming cost V 2 bases and J 8 bases, with 22 bases left between them. Germline-derived CDR1 and CDR2 are MNHEY and SMNVEV (reference sequence). The CDR3 has 18 amino acids. The CDR3 is CASSLRGSEGIRYSPLHF. The CDR3 coding sequence is TGTGCCAGCAGTTTAAGGGGGTCCGAGGGGATAAGGTATTCACCCCTCCACTTT.

The chain recombines TRBV19 with TRBJ2-1; D may correspond to TRBD1 or TRBD2 (6 bases each). V gave up 3 bases and J gave up 8 bases, with 11 bases separating them. This CDR3 contains 13 residues. CDR1 and CDR2 from the germline V gene are LNHDA and SQIVND (reference sequence). Here the CDR3 DNA reads TGTGCCAGTAGTATCCCAGGGGAGGATGAGCAGTTCTTC. Translated, it gives CASSIPGEDEQFF.

The chain combines TRBV19 with TRBJ1-1; TRBD1 is a possible D gene (6 bases). V was clipped by 3 bases and J by 6 bases, with 14 bases between them. Germline loops: CDR1 LNHDA, CDR2 SQIVND (reference sequence). There are 14 residues in the CDR3. The CDR3 DNA sequence: TGTGCCAGTAGTATTCCGGGGGCGTGGGCTGAAGCTTTCTTT. Protein product: CASSIPGAWAEAFF.

The V and J genes are TRBV7-8 and TRBJ1-5; 7 nucleotides line up with TRBD1. Germline CDR1 SGHVS, CDR2 FQNEAQ. This CDR3 comprises 13 residues. Trimming removed 2 bases from V and 7 bases from J; junction bases left unmatched: 2. CDR3 loop: CASSLLGQQPQHF. CDR3 nucleotide sequence: TGTGCCAGCAGCTTATTGGGACAGCAGCCCCAGCATTTT.